Below, one TCR beta chain is given with its context. Its antigen is as yet unknown. The data were taken from a study of long-term antiretroviral therapy in people with HIV. Overall study results and limits: HIV repertoires showed narrower CDR3 length ranges than controls. Neither ART adherence, viral resistance nor therapy changes were documented.

The libraries were made with immunoSEQ v3.0 at survey level. Method: immunoSEQ multiplex PCR; TCRdb's copy keeps in-frame clones and lacks some. Among roughly 22,000 clones, around 80% were seen once, and the ten largest hold approximately 2.5%. Germline CDR1 reads SGHTA; CDR2 reads FQGNSA. The CDR3 has 15 residues. The junction had 9 bases not matched to a gene; V was cut back by 5 bases and J by 2 bases. Sequenced here: unsorted PBMCs, sampled 3 years after starting antiretroviral therapy. The J gene is TRBJ2-7, the V gene TRBV7-2; TRBD2 aligns across 7 bases. The source is a man in his fifties with HIV. CDR3 in DNA: TGTGCCAGCAGCCTCGTCCGGGACTACACCTACGAGCAGTACTTC. Protein: CASSLVRDYTYEQYF. Full variable domain (remainder filled in from reference TRBV7-2 and TRBJ2-7): GAGVSQSPSNKVTEKGKDVELRCDPISGHTALYWYRQSLGQGLEFLIYFQGNSAPDKSGLPSDRFSAERTGGSVSTLTIQRTQQEDSAVYLCASSLVRDYTYEQYFGPGTRLTVT.